Given below is one T cell receptor (beta chain) in context. This entry belongs to a study of blood T cell repertoires in COVID-19. Data came from immunoSEQ multiplex PCR; TCRdb stores just in-frame clones and leaves some out. The table records around 29,000 clones, around 77% of them present only once. V shed 3 bases and J shed 0 bases, with 14 bases lying between them. This CDR3 is built from 17 residues. Germline CDR1 is SGHTA and CDR2 is FQGNSA. The sample comprised peripheral blood. This clonotype was sampled from a woman in her 70s with active or convalescent COVID-19. The chain recombines TRBV7-2 with TRBJ2-2; D unresolved. Written as DNA, the CDR3 is TGTGCCAGCAGCTTGATGACTGGTTTCGCGAACACCGGGGAGCTGTTTTTT. Protein product: CASSLMTGFANTGELFF.